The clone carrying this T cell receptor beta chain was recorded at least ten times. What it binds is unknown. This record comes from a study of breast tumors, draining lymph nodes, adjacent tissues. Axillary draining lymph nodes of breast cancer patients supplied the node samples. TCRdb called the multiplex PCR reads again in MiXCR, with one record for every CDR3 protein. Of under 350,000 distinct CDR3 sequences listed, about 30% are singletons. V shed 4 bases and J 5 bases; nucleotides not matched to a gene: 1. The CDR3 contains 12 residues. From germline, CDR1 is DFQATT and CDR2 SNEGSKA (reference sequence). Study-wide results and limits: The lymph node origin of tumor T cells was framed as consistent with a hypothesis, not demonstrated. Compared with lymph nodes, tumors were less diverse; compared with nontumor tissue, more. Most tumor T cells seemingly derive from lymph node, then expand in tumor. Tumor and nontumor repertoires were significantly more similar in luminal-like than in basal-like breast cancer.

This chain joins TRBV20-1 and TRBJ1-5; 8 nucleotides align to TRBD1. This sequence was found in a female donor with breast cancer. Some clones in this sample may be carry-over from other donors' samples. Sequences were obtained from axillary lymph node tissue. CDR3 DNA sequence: TGCAGTGCTAAGACAGGGGATCAGCCCCAGCATTTT. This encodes CSAKTGDQPQHF.